Shown below are 23 T cell receptor beta chains from a single sample sequenced in a study of T cells in Graves' hyperthyroidism and ophthalmopathy. The TCR beta CDR3 regions underwent amplification using RNA transcripts as the source. During a first-round RT-PCR of the TCR CDR3, the HTBI primer set was used. Using its own MiXCR run on the multiplex PCR reads, TCRdb lists one record per CDR3 protein. The sample includes about 290,000 distinct CDR3 sequences, roughly 15% of them seen just once. The specimen sequenced was blood. These receptor sequences come from a woman in her thirties with Graves' hyperthyroidism that later progressed to Graves' ophthalmopathy.

The gene calls are TRBV15 and TRBJ2-1; possibly TRBD2 for D (6 bases). CDR1 is LNHNV and CDR2 is YYDKDF in the germline V gene (reference sequence). Trimming pared 0 bases from V and 7 bases from J, leaving 16 bases between. The CDR3 has 16 amino acids. This CDR3 is CATSRDPGVVSNEQFF. In DNA form, the CDR3 reads TGTGCCACCAGCAGAGATCCGGGGGTGGTGTCTAATGAGCAGTTCTTC.

The chain has TRBV10-3 and TRBJ2-1; 15 bases are a match to TRBD2. From germline, CDR1 is ENHRY and CDR2 SYGVKD. The CDR3 consists of 22 residues. V shed 4 bases and J 2 bases; nucleotides not matched to a gene: 18. The CDR3 reads CAISVLNRSGTSGGSAYNEQFF. The CDR3 DNA reads TGTGCCATCAGTGTCCTAAACAGATCCGGGACTAGCGGGGGGTCAGCCTACAATGAGCAGTTCTTC.

This clonotype was seen repeatedly, ten times or more. The chain has TRBV12-3 or TRBV12-4 and TRBJ2-7; D is uncertain. This CDR3 contains 13 residues. Trimming stripped 4 bases from V and 0 bases from J, with 7 bases between. The CDR3 sequence: CASSYGSSYEQYF. CDR3 in DNA: TGTGCCAGCAGTTATGGCAGCTCCTACGAGCAGTACTTC.

Ten or more counts support this clonotype. The chain has TRBV2 and TRBJ2-1; the match to TRBD2 covers 7 bases. The germline V gene encodes CDR1 SNHLY and CDR2 FYNNEI. J lost 9 bases, V lost 7 bases, and 15 bases had no gene match. The CDR3 has 15 amino acids. CDR3 in amino acids: CASKDDPGLFSEQFF. CDR3 in DNA: TGTGCCAGCAAGGACGACCCGGGACTATTTAGTGAGCAGTTCTTC.

This clonotype was recorded many times. The rearrangement links TRBV18 to TRBJ2-7; 8 bases line up with TRBD1. Germline CDR1 and CDR2: KGHSH and LQKENI. Losses at the gene ends were 3 bases for V and 4 bases for J; bases not matched to a gene: 8. The CDR3 loop spans 15 amino acids. In DNA form, the CDR3 reads TGTGCCAGCTCACCCGGAACAGGGGGGACGTACGAGCAGTACTTC. This codes for CASSPGTGGTYEQYF.

A few counts support this clonotype. The chain couples TRBV19 to TRBJ2-7; a possible D gene is TRBD1 (5 bases). CDR1 and CDR2 (germline): LNHDA, SQIVND (reference sequence). The length of the CDR3 is 13 residues. V was shortened by 1 base and J by 2 bases, with 6 bases between the two germline ends. In DNA, the CDR3 is TGTGCCAGTAGTATAGGGGGCACCTACGAGCAGTACTTC. Its translation: CASSIGGTYEQYF.

This chain joins TRBV24-1 and TRBJ2-1; 12 nucleotides line up with TRBD1. Germline lookup yields CDR1 KGHDR and CDR2 SFDVKD. The CDR3 spans 19 residues. Trimming took 4 bases from V and 4 from J; bases not matched to a gene: 13. In DNA, the CDR3 is TGTGCCACCAGTGACACATGGGGACAGGGGGCTGAGAATTACAATGAGCAGTTCTTC. Its translation: CATSDTWGQGAENYNEQFF.

This clonotype has at least ten counts. The V gene is TRBV20-1, the J gene TRBJ2-1; a possible D gene is TRBD2 (6 bases). CDR1 and CDR2 from the germline V gene are DFQATT and SNEGSKA (reference sequence). V was pared by 5 bases and J by 1 base, with 12 bases between. The CDR3 covers 14 residues. CDR3 sequence (DNA): TGCAGTGCTCAAGGGACTGCTTCCTACAATGAGCAGTTCTTC. This encodes CSAQGTASYNEQFF.

The chain recombines TRBV18 with TRBJ2-1; D unresolved. The CDR3 sequence is 16 residues long. The V end was cut by 2 bases, the J end by 2 bases, with 13 bases between. Germline-derived CDR1 and CDR2 are KGHSH and LQKENI. The CDR3 is CASSPGINPAYNEQFF. DNA for the CDR3: TGTGCCAGCTCACCAGGAATAAACCCAGCCTACAATGAGCAGTTCTTC.

This clonotype has ten or more counts. The rearrangement uses TRBV6-1 and TRBJ2-2; 8 nucleotides match TRBD2. V was clipped by 6 bases and J by 4 bases; unmatched bases: 7. The CDR3 has 15 residues. Per germline, CDR1 MNHNS and CDR2 SASEGT. The CDR3, as DNA: TGTGCCAGCAGGGCCCTAACTAGCGGCACCGGGGAGCTGTTTTTT. It encodes CASRALTSGTGELFF.

This chain uses TRBV11-2 with TRBJ1-1, with 8 bases aligning to TRBD1. This CDR3 contains 15 residues. From germline, CDR1 is SGHAT and CDR2 FQNNGV. J was trimmed by 4 bases and V by 4 bases; bases with no gene match: 8. CDR3 nucleotides: TGTGCCAGCAGCTCACTGGGGACAGGTGGCACTGAAGCTTTCTTT. It is translated as CASSSLGTGGTEAFF.

This clonotype was counted at least ten times. The chain has TRBV28 and TRBJ2-4; no definite D call. The CDR3 contains 14 residues. The germline CDR1 and CDR2 sequences are MDHEN and SYDVKM. Trimming took 2 bases from V and 6 from J, leaving 11 bases between them. DNA for the CDR3: TGTGCCAGCAGTTTAGGAGTCGGATCAAACATTCAGTACTTC. As protein: CASSLGVGSNIQYF.

Details on this clonotype: A read error may explain this, as a much larger clone is one base away. This rearrangement joins TRBV29-1 to TRBJ2-7; TRBD1 might be the D (5 bases). The CDR3 is 13 residues long. V lost 5 bases and J lost 0, with 11 bases in between. Germline assignment: CDR1 SQVTM and CDR2 ANQGSEA. CDR3 residues: CSVRQLNSYEQYF. The DNA of the CDR3 is TGCAGCGTTAGACAGTTGAACTCCTACGAGCAGTACTTC.

The table lists this clonotype with many counts. The rearrangement uses TRBV12-3 or TRBV12-4 and TRBJ2-1; D may correspond to TRBD1 or TRBD2 (6 bases each). The ends were cut back, 3 bases at V and 8 bases at J, with 14 bases in the middle. The CDR3 covers 14 residues. The CDR3: CASSFGGPLYEQFF. The CDR3 DNA reads as TGTGCCAGCAGTTTTGGGGGGCCTCTCTATGAGCAGTTCTTC.

This clonotype showed up many times. The V and J genes are TRBV27 and TRBJ2-1; 7 bases align to TRBD1. The CDR3 runs to 14 residues. CDR1 is MNHEY, CDR2 SMNVEV, per germline (reference sequence). Losses at the gene ends were 7 bases for V and 4 bases for J; bases not matched to a gene: 7. The DNA of the CDR3 is TGTGCCAGCATGGGTCAGGGGGTTTACAATGAGCAGTTCTTC. It specifies CASMGQGVYNEQFF.

This clonotype showed up many times. The chain recombines TRBV19 with TRBJ2-1; 10 bases line up with TRBD2. Trimming cost V 6 bases and J 8 bases; bases outside gene matches: 10. The CDR3 runs to 15 residues. Germline V gene lookup returns CDR1 LNHDA and CDR2 SQIVND (reference sequence). The CDR3 region is CASSPTSGNWHEQFF. The CDR3 coding sequence is TGTGCCAGTAGCCCTACTAGCGGGAATTGGCATGAGCAGTTCTTC.

This clonotype was counted at least ten times. The rearrangement links TRBV20-1 to TRBJ2-1; D perhaps matches TRBD1 (6 bases). Trimming removed 6 bases from V and 1 base from J, with 10 bases in between. This CDR3 has 13 amino acids. The germline CDR1 and CDR2 sequences are DFQATT and SNEGSKA (reference sequence). CDR3 amino acids: CSAAQGSYNEQFF. The CDR3 bases are TGCAGTGCGGCGCAGGGGTCCTACAATGAGCAGTTCTTC.

This clonotype was picked up many times. The chain couples TRBV29-1 to TRBJ2-7; 9 positions match TRBD2. The CDR3 loop spans 13 amino acids. The germline gives CDR1 SQVTM, CDR2 ANQGSEA. V was clipped by 6 bases and J by 0 bases; unmatched bases: 3. CDR3 sequence reads: CSVATSGSYEQYF. The CDR3 nucleotides are TGCAGCGTCGCGACTAGCGGCTCCTACGAGCAGTACTTC.

This clonotype was counted ten times or more. The chain recombines TRBV6-1 with TRBJ1-1, with D hard to call. This CDR3 is 11 amino acids long. CDR1 MNHNS and CDR2 SASEGT come from the germline V gene. V was clipped by 5 bases and J by 5 bases, with 6 bases between them. Written as DNA, the CDR3 is TGTGCCAGCAGTTATGGTACTGAAGCTTTCTTT. It translates to CASSYGTEAFF.

V is TRBV10-3 and J is TRBJ1-3; no clear D gene. Germline loops: CDR1 ENHRY, CDR2 SYGVKD. This CDR3 has 12 amino acids. V lost 7 bases, J lost 4 bases, and 8 bases lay in between. The CDR3 reads CAIKGSGNTIYF. The CDR3 bases are TGTGCCATCAAAGGGTCCGGAAACACCATATATTTT.

This clonotype was seen at least ten times. The J gene is TRBJ2-7, the V gene TRBV28; 9 bases map to TRBD2. Germline CDR1 and CDR2: MDHEN and SYDVKM. The J segment lost 7 bases and the V segment lost 2 bases, leaving 15 bases of the junction unmatched. The CDR3 consists of 17 residues. CDR3 sequence: CASSLGWQREVSREQYF. The CDR3 nucleotides read TGTGCCAGCAGTTTAGGGTGGCAGCGGGAGGTCTCGCGAGAGCAGTACTTC.

This clonotype was observed many times. The V call is TRBV5-5, the J call TRBJ1-1, with D hard to call. The CDR3 runs to 14 residues. Per the germline V gene, CDR1 is SGHKS and CDR2 is YYEKEE (reference sequence). Deletions cut 0 bases from V and 4 bases from J, with 10 bases between. This chain's CDR3 is CASSLVTPGTEAFF. CDR3 nucleotides: TGTGCCAGCAGCTTGGTCACCCCTGGCACTGAAGCTTTCTTT.

This clonotype was counted many times. The chain links TRBV20-1 to TRBJ2-1; unclear D gene. The germline gives CDR1 DFQATT, CDR2 SNEGSKA (reference sequence). Trimming removed 1 base from V and 3 bases from J, with 7 bases in between. CDR3 length equals 13 residues. In nucleotides, the CDR3 is TGCAGTGCTAGAGTATCGGACTACAATGAGCAGTTCTTC. Translating it yields CSARVSDYNEQFF.